These 26 T cell receptor beta chains were all obtained from the same sample, sequenced in a study of neurological immune-mediated disorders. TCRdb independently ran MiXCR on the 5' RACE reads; one entry per CDR3 protein. Counted here are 35,000 to 50,000 distinct CDR3 sequences, around 13% occurring once; the ten biggest clones make up less than 4.5%. Sequencing was carried out using CD4+ T cells from blood. These receptors were collected from a woman aged 55-70 years with HTLV-1-associated myelopathy (HAM/TSP).

This clonotype was found many times. The chain joins TRBV29-1 to TRBJ1-2; D is ambiguous. V lost 6 bases to trimming and J lost 7 bases, with 6 bases between them. Germline CDR1 reads SQVTM; CDR2 reads ANQGSEA. This CDR3 is built from 9 residues. The chain's CDR3 is CSVALGYTF. The DNA for the CDR3 is TGCAGCGTCGCCCTTGGCTACACCTTC.

This clonotype has just a few counts. This CDR3 reads CASSHEGTPASTGELFF. DNA for the CDR3: TGTGCCAGCAGCCACGAAGGGACACCCGCGAGCACCGGGGAGCTGTTTTTT. V and J are TRBV3-1 and TRBJ2-2; D is perhaps TRBD1 (6 bases). Looked up from germline, CDR1 is LGHDT and CDR2 is YNNKEL (reference sequence). Trimming left V 3 bases short and J 4 bases short, with 18 bases between. This CDR3 is 17 amino acids long.

This clonotype was detected many times. This chain uses TRBV3-1 with TRBJ2-1; 8 bases fit TRBD2. The CDR3 contains 14 residues. Germline V gene data show CDR1 as LGHDT and CDR2 as YNNKEL (reference sequence). V trimming: 1 base; J trimming: 8 bases; junction bases outside the gene matches: 4. The DNA for the CDR3 is TGTGCCAGCAGCCAAGGCCGGGGGGGCCATGAGCAGTTCTTC. Its protein is CASSQGRGGHEQFF.

Ten or more counts support this clonotype. V and J are TRBV20-1 and TRBJ1-4; D is ambiguous. Germline CDR1 DFQATT, CDR2 SNEGSKA (reference sequence). V lost 0 bases and J 13 bases, leaving 9 bases between the germline ends. The CDR3 is made up of 11 amino acids. As DNA, the CDR3 is TGCAGTGCTAGAGATGGAGCAGGACTGTTTTTT. It translates to CSARDGAGLFF.

The rearrangement uses TRBV5-6 and TRBJ2-3; 10 bases map to TRBD2. The junction had 7 bases not matched to a gene; V was cut back by 5 bases and J by 1 base. Per the germline V gene, CDR1 is SGHDT and CDR2 is YYEEEE. CDR3 size: 16 residues. The CDR3 coding sequence is TGTGCCAGCAGAACCACTAGCGGGGCCCGCACAGATACGCAGTATTTT. It codes for CASRTTSGARTDTQYF.

This clonotype was observed many times. The chain joins TRBV5-1 to TRBJ1-2; TRBD1 matches 7 bases. CDR1 and CDR2 from the germline V gene are SGHRS and YFSETQ. Unmatched junction bases numbered 10, after V lost 4 bases and J lost 4 bases. The CDR3 contains 15 residues. CDR3 protein: CASSPGTADGYGYTF. Written as DNA, the CDR3 is TGCGCCAGCAGCCCCGGGACAGCTGACGGCTATGGCTACACCTTC.

This clonotype occurred many times. V and J are TRBV5-1 and TRBJ1-2; D is uncertain. This CDR3 has 14 residues. Deletions cut 0 bases from V and 2 bases from J, with 8 bases between. Germline V lookup: CDR1 SGHRS, CDR2 YFSETQ. The CDR3 here is CASSLEGRNYGYTF. The CDR3 coding sequence is TGCGCCAGCAGCTTGGAGGGCAGAAACTATGGCTACACCTTC.

This clonotype has a count of ten or more. The V gene is TRBV12-3 or TRBV12-4, the J gene TRBJ2-4, with 8 bases that match TRBD1. J lost 9 bases, V lost 1 base, and 5 bases had no gene match. This CDR3 is 14 amino acids long. The CDR3 DNA is TGTGCCAGCAGTTTAGGGACAGGGACCGCCATTCAGTACTTC. It translates to CASSLGTGTAIQYF.

This clonotype appeared many times. The chain joins TRBV2 to TRBJ1-4; D is possibly TRBD1 (6 bases). V lost 8 bases, J lost 6 bases, and 19 bases lay in between. The CDR3 has 15 residues. Germline V CDR1 and CDR2: SNHLY, FYNNEI. The CDR3 bases are TGTGCCAGCTTCAACCCACAGGGAATCGATGAAAAACTGTTTTTT. Its translation: CASFNPQGIDEKLFF. The full variable domain, in which reference TRBV2 and TRBJ1-4 provide the parts outside the CDR3, is EPEVTQTPSHQVTQMGQEVILRCVPISNHLYFYWYRQILGQKVEFLVSFYNNEISEKSEIFDDQFSVERPDGSNFTLKIRSTKLEDSAMYFCASFNPQGIDEKLFFGSGTQLSVL.

This clonotype was seen ten or more times. The chain combines TRBV20-1 with TRBJ2-4; D is unclear. CDR3 length equals 15 residues. CDR1 and CDR2 from the germline V gene are DFQATT and SNEGSKA (reference sequence). V lost 5 bases and J lost 1, with 15 bases in between. The CDR3 nucleotides read TGCAGTGCTGAAGCCCCAGGTCTTGCCAAAAACATTCAGTACTTC. As protein: CSAEAPGLAKNIQYF.

In its sample, this clonotype was seen once. Possible read error: a much larger clone is one base away. The rearrangement joins TRBV20-1 to TRBJ2-1; possible D gene TRBD2, 5 bases. The CDR3 sequence is 13 residues long. Deletions cut 6 bases from V and 6 bases from J, with 15 bases between. Germline V gives CDR1 DFQATT, CDR2 SNEGSKA (reference sequence). The CDR3 reads CSAARTEVNEQFF. The CDR3 nucleotides read TGCAGTGCGGCCCGGACGGAGGTCAATGAGCAGTTCTTC.

This clonotype was recorded at least ten times. The chain couples TRBV20-1 to TRBJ2-3; 8 positions match TRBD1. The germline gives CDR1 DFQATT, CDR2 SNEGSKA (reference sequence). The CDR3 consists of 14 residues. The V gene end was trimmed by 1 base and the J gene end by 5 bases; junction bases not matched to a gene: 5. Here the CDR3 reads CSARGPGGKDTQYF. In DNA, the CDR3 is TGCAGTGCTAGAGGTCCAGGGGGCAAAGATACGCAGTATTTT.

This clonotype has a count of ten or more. The rearrangement joins TRBV5-1 to TRBJ2-3; 9 bases agree with TRBD1. Trimming took 4 bases from V and 1 from J; bases not matched to a gene: 4. CDR1 SGHRS and CDR2 YFSETQ come from the germline V gene. The CDR3 spans 15 residues. The CDR3 loop is CASSRDRVGTDTQYF. CDR3 coding DNA: TGCGCCAGCAGCCGGGACAGGGTCGGCACAGATACGCAGTATTTT.

This clonotype was seen more than once but under ten times. The chain uses TRBV7-9 and TRBJ1-2, with 12 bases matching TRBD1. V lost 3 bases, J lost 6 bases, and 5 bases stayed unmatched. The V gene's germline CDR1 is SEHNR and CDR2 FQNEAQ (reference sequence). This CDR3 region has 15 residues. CDR3 residues: CASSFAGTGGNGYTF. In DNA form, the CDR3 reads TGTGCCAGCAGCTTCGCCGGGACAGGGGGCAATGGCTACACCTTC.

This clonotype was observed at least ten times. The V and J genes are TRBV30 and TRBJ2-5; D is undetermined. This CDR3 contains 10 residues. Trimming cost V 3 bases and J 4 bases, with 3 bases left between them. Germline lookup yields CDR1 GTSNPN and CDR2 SVGIG (reference sequence). The CDR3 here is CAWSSETQYF. The CDR3 nucleotides read TGTGCCTGGAGCTCAGAGACCCAGTACTTC.

This clonotype was picked up many times. The CDR3 DNA reads TGTGCCAGCAGTTTACCCCGGGACCCGGGCTACGAGCAGTACTTC. Translated: CASSLPRDPGYEQYF. The chain couples TRBV28 to TRBJ2-7; D is tentatively TRBD1 or TRBD2 (5 bases each). This CDR3 region has 15 residues. In germline, CDR1 is MDHEN, CDR2 SYDVKM. Trimming left V 2 bases short and J 3 bases short, with 14 bases between.

This clonotype was recorded many times. The chain is built from TRBV3-1 and TRBJ2-3; 7 bases match TRBD2. This CDR3 region has 15 residues. The V gene end was trimmed by 5 bases and the J gene end by 6 bases; junction bases not matched to a gene: 11. The germline V gene encodes CDR1 LGHDT and CDR2 YNNKEL (reference sequence). CDR3 nucleotides: TGTGCCAGCAGCTCCGGACTAGAGGGCCTGGATACGCAGTATTTT. It yields the protein CASSSGLEGLDTQYF.

This clonotype has ten or more counts. The rearrangement links TRBV6-5 to TRBJ1-2, with D maybe TRBD1 (6 bases). CDR1 is MNHEY, CDR2 SVGAGI, per germline. V was shortened by 2 bases and J by 6 bases, with 19 bases between the two germline ends. The CDR3 loop spans 16 amino acids. For the CDR3, the DNA is TGTGCCAGCAGTTACCATGGACAGAAGGGGTTGGATGGCTACACCTTC. It specifies CASSYHGQKGLDGYTF.

This clonotype was observed many times. This sequence joins TRBV6-5 and TRBJ1-1; D remains unclear. Germline V CDR1 and CDR2: MNHEY, SVGAGI. The V and J ends lost 0 bases and 3 bases respectively, with 29 bases between them. This CDR3 has 21 residues. CDR3 in DNA: TGTGCCAGCAGTTACTCGAAGGTGCCGGGCCGGTTGCCCTTGAGCTACACTGAAGCTTTCTTT. It specifies CASSYSKVPGRLPLSYTEAFF.

This clonotype was seen repeatedly, ten times or more. This chain joins TRBV20-1 and TRBJ1-2; unclear D gene. V was clipped by 6 bases and J by 7 bases, with 15 bases between them. The CDR3 spans 12 residues. The germline gives CDR1 DFQATT, CDR2 SNEGSKA (reference sequence). For the CDR3, the DNA is TGCAGTGCGGATAGGGAAGTAGGTGGCTACACCTTC. It codes for CSADREVGGYTF.

This clonotype has ten or more counts. This chain uses TRBV20-1 with TRBJ2-1; the D is unclear. Germline V gene data show CDR1 as DFQATT and CDR2 as SNEGSKA (reference sequence). The CDR3 contains 13 residues. The germline V and J ends were trimmed by 0 bases and 6 bases, with 9 bases remaining between them. CDR3 bases: TGCAGTGCTAGAGATTCGCGTGTCAATGAGCAGTTCTTC. This codes for CSARDSRVNEQFF.

This clonotype was counted many times. The V gene is TRBV5-1, the J gene TRBJ2-7; D unresolved. The CDR3 consists of 13 residues. Germline V gene lookup returns CDR1 SGHRS and CDR2 YFSETQ. Trimming left V 5 bases short and J 12 bases short, with 21 bases between. The CDR3 sequence: CASSTSPLGHRYF. Written as DNA, the CDR3 is TGCGCCAGCAGTACCAGCCCCCTCGGGCATCGGTACTTC.

This clonotype was detected ten times or more. The rearrangement links TRBV20-1 to TRBJ2-1; unclear D gene. The V gene's germline CDR1 is DFQATT and CDR2 SNEGSKA (reference sequence). The CDR3 totals 13 residues. V gave up 5 bases and J gave up 6 bases, with 14 bases separating them. The CDR3 DNA is TGCAGTGCTTTTAAGAGTTTTAGCAATGAGCAGTTCTTC. Its protein product is CSAFKSFSNEQFF.

V is TRBV5-4 and J is TRBJ2-7, with 13 bases that match TRBD2. In germline, CDR1 is SGHNT, CDR2 YYREEE (reference sequence). This CDR3 comprises 14 residues. After removal of 2 bases from V and 5 bases from J, the junction contained 1 base not matched to a gene. This CDR3 reads CASSFGLAGDEQYF. CDR3 nucleotide sequence: TGTGCCAGCAGCTTCGGACTAGCGGGGGACGAGCAGTACTTC.

This clonotype was observed at least ten times. This chain joins TRBV5-1 and TRBJ2-2; tentatively, D is TRBD1 (6 bases). CDR3 size: 15 residues. Germline lookup yields CDR1 SGHRS and CDR2 YFSETQ. Trimming removed 4 bases from V and 1 base from J, with 11 bases in between. In DNA form, the CDR3 reads TGCGCCAGCAGCCAGGGGCAGTTGAACACCGGGGAGCTGTTTTTT. It translates to CASSQGQLNTGELFF.

By proportion, this clonotype is medium-sized. J is TRBJ2-5 and V is TRBV20-1, with 9 bases that match TRBD2. With V trimmed by 3 bases and J by 2 bases, 1 base remained unmatched. This CDR3 spans 13 amino acids. CDR1 is DFQATT, CDR2 SNEGSKA, per germline (reference sequence). The CDR3 sequence is CSARSGGQETQYF. The CDR3 coding sequence is TGCAGTGCTAGGAGCGGGGGGCAAGAGACCCAGTACTTC.